This record looks at one T cell receptor beta chain sequence and its context. The target antigen is unknown. The identical CDR3 is also encoded by other nucleotide sequences in the sample. 60 Vbeta and 13 Jbeta primers were used in PCR. Sequenced by immunoSEQ multiplex PCR; TCRdb stores in-frame clones only, minus some. Of tens of thousands of clones in the sample, approximately 76% were seen once. The sample originates from a study of cytomegalovirus exposure and HLA in healthy donors. Study results and caveats: Listed as cytomegalovirus-associated were about 160 TCR beta chains. CMV serostatus was the sole immune exposure data available. A later analysis showed HLA-associated TCR beta chains outstripping equally common others in clonal expansion. The study carried out a later analysis of TCR beta sequences. It associated 15,000 to 20,000 of them with specific HLA alleles at a false discovery rate of 0.05.

The specimen sequenced was PBMCs. The source is a man in his thirties or forties in good health and CMV-seropositive.

The CDR3 spells CASSQGGPEAFF. As DNA, the CDR3 is TGCGCCAGCAGCCAAGGCGGTCCTGAAGCTTTCTTT. J is TRBJ1-1 and V is TRBV5-1, with D hard to call. Germline CDR1 reads SGHRS; CDR2 reads YFSETQ. The CDR3 is made up of 12 amino acids. V was pared by 4 bases and J by 6 bases, with 10 bases between.